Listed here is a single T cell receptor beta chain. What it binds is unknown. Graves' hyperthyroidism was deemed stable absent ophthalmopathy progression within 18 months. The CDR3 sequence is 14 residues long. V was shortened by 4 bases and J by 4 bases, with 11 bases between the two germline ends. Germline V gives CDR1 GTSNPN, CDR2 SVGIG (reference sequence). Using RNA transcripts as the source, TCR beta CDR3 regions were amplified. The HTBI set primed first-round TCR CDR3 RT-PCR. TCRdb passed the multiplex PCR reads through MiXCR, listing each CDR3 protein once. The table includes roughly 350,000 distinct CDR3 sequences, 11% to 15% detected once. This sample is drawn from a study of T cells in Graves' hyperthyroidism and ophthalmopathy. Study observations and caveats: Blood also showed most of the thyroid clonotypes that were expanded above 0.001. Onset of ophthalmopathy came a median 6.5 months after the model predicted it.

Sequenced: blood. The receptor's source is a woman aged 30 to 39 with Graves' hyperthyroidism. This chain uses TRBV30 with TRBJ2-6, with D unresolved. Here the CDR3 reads CAWTPGAGANVLTF. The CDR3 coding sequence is TGTGCCTGGACCCCAGGTGCGGGGGCCAACGTCCTGACTTTC.